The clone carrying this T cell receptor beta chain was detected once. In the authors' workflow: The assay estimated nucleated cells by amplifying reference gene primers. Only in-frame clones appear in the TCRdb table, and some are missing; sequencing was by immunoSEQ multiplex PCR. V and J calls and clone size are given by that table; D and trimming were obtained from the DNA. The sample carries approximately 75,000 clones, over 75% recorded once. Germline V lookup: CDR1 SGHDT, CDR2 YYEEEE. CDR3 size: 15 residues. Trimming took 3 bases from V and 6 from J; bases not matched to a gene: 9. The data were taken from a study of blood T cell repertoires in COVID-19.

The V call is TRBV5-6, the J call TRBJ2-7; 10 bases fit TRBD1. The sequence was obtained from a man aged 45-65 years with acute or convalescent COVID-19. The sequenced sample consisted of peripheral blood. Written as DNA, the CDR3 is TGTGCCAGCAGCTCCACCGGGACAGGGGACCTCGAGCAGTACTTC. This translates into CASSSTGTGDLEQYF. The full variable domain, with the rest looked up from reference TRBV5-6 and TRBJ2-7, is DAGVTQSPTHLIKTRGQQVTLRCSPKSGHDTVSWYQQALGQGPQFIFQYYEEEERQRGNFPDRFSGHQFPNYSSELNVNALLLGDSALYLCASSSTGTGDLEQYFGPGTRLTVT.